The 8 T cell receptor beta chains below were found in one sample sequenced in a study of PD-1 blockade in classical Hodgkin lymphoma. Every patient was affected by relapse after autologous stem cell transplantation, while exposure to brentuximab vedotin was not uniform. Using immunoSEQ multiplex PCR, the repertoire was profiled, and TCRdb retains in-frame clones only, with some absent. The sample consists of 11,000 to 15,000 clones, approximately 86% of them appearing once. This specimen consisted of peripheral blood mononuclear cells (PBMCs), obtained at baseline. The receptors were sampled from a human donor with classical Hodgkin lymphoma.

About this clone: The CDR3 end shows no conserved phenylalanine or tryptophan, and so a read error is likely. The DNA is omitted, as the CDR3 cannot be located on it reliably, and the CDR3 follows TCRdb's listing. The CDR3 here is CASSLVGFTAA. The V gene is TRBV5-6, the J gene TRBJ1-2. Germline CDR1 SGHDT, CDR2 YYEEEE. The CDR3 extends over 11 residues, inclusive of both ends.

The gene calls are TRBV7-2 and TRBJ1-5; D is undetermined. The CDR3 has 13 residues. Trimming pared 3 bases from V and 6 bases from J, leaving 9 bases between. Per germline, CDR1 SGHTA and CDR2 FQGNSA. CDR3 bases: TGTGCCAGCAGCTTGTACGGGGTTCAGCCCCAGCATTTT. The encoded protein is CASSLYGVQPQHF.

The J gene is TRBJ2-5, the V gene TRBV7-2, with D possibly being TRBD1 (6 bases). This CDR3 has 14 residues. Deletions cut 1 base from V and 5 bases from J, with 11 bases between. Germline CDR1 and CDR2: SGHTA and FQGNSA. In DNA, the CDR3 is TGTGCCAGCAGCTTAGTGTCTGGGGGCGAGACCCAGTACTTC. Translation gives CASSLVSGGETQYF.

The chain uses TRBV7-2 and TRBJ2-1; TRBD2 aligns across 15 bases. Germline assignment: CDR1 SGHTA and CDR2 FQGNSA. This CDR3 is built from 16 residues. Trimming at V came to 5 bases and at J to 7 bases, leaving 6 bases not matched to a gene. CDR3 sequence (DNA): TGTGCCAGCAGCCTCGGACTAGCGGGAGGGGGAAATGAGCAGTTCTTC. This sequence encodes CASSLGLAGGGNEQFF.

The V call is TRBV5-1, the J call TRBJ1-1, with 9 positions matching TRBD1. This CDR3 is 14 amino acids long. The V gene end was trimmed by 4 bases and the J gene end by 0 bases; junction bases not matched to a gene: 1. Germline lookup yields CDR1 SGHRS and CDR2 YFSETQ. CDR3 DNA sequence: TGCGCCAGCAGCCGGGACAGGGTGAACACTGAAGCTTTCTTT. Its translation is CASSRDRVNTEAFF. The full variable domain, rest sourced from reference TRBV5-1 and TRBJ1-1, is KAGVTQTPRYLIKTRGQQVTLSCSPISGHRSVSWYQQTPGQGLQFLFEYFSETQRNKGNFPGRFSGRQFSNSRSEMNVSTLELGDSALYLCASSRDRVNTEAFFGQGTRLTVV.

The V gene is TRBV14, the J gene TRBJ1-2; D perhaps matches TRBD1 (5 bases). Germline V gene sequence: CDR1 SGHDN, CDR2 FVKESK. The CDR3 is 11 amino acids. V was cut by 5 bases and J by 4 bases, with 5 bases left in between. The CDR3 nucleotides are TGTGCCAGCAGCACAGGCTATGGCTACACCTTC. Amino acids: CASSTGYGYTF.

This clone was observed a few times. The rearrangement links TRBV7-6 to TRBJ2-5, with D unresolved. Trimming left V 4 bases short and J 1 base short, with 1 base between. The CDR3 loop spans 11 amino acids. CDR1 and CDR2 (germline): SGHVS, FNYEAQ. CDR3 nucleotide sequence: TGTGCCAGCAGCTCCCAAGAGACCCAGTACTTC. This translates into CASSSQETQYF. Supplemented by reference TRBV7-6 and TRBJ2-5, the full variable domain reads GAGVSQSPRYKVTKRGQDVALRCDPISGHVSLYWYRQALGQGPEFLTYFNYEAQQDKSGLPNDRFSAERPEGSISTLTIQRTEQRDSAMYRCASSSQETQYFGPGTRLLVL.

The chain carries TRBV13 and TRBJ2-2, with D hard to call. The CDR3 is 13 residues long. Trimming removed 5 bases at V and 4 bases at J, with 8 bases between. Germline V gene lookup returns CDR1 PRHDT and CDR2 FYEKMQ (reference sequence). The CDR3 nucleotides read TGTGCCAGCAGCCGCCCTGGCACCGGGGAGCTGTTTTTT. Amino acids: CASSRPGTGELFF.